The entry below describes one T cell receptor (beta chain). Its antigen is not identified. These data come from a study of radiotherapy plus CTLA-4 blockade in lung cancer. Whole-study results and caveats: Interferon-beta and early blood T cell clone dynamics reportedly predicted response best.

Trimming removed 3 bases from V and 0 bases from J, with 23 bases in between. Germline V gene data show CDR1 as SGHNT and CDR2 as YENEEA. The CDR3 has 20 amino acids. Only in-frame clones appear in the TCRdb table, and some are missing; sequencing was by immunoSEQ multiplex PCR. The sample records tens of thousands of clones, around 80% being singletons. The sequence came from a human donor with non-small cell lung cancer who had a complete response to radiotherapy plus ipilimumab. The sample in question was peripheral blood, obtained from a patient treated with radiotherapy plus ipilimumab. The chain carries TRBV11-3 and TRBJ2-2; a possible D gene is TRBD1 (8 bases). The CDR3, as DNA: TGTGCCAGCAGCTTCCGGCCGGGACAGGACGGACTAGCGAACACCGGGGAGCTGTTTTTT. This sequence encodes CASSFRPGQDGLANTGELFF.